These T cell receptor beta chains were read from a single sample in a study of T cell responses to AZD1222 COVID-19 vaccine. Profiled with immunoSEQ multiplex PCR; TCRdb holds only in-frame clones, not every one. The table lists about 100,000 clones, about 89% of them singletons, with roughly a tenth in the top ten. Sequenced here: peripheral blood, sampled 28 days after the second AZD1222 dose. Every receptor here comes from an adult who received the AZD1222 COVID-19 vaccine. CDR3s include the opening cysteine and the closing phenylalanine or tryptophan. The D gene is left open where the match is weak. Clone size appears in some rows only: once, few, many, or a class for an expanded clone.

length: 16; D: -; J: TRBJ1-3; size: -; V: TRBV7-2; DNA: TGTGCCAGCAGCTTAGGCGGGGCTTTCTCTGGAAACACCATATATTTT; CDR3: CASSLGGAFSGNTIYF
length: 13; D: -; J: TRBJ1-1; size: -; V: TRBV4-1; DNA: TGCGCCAGCAGCCCCGGGGGGCGCACTGAAGCTTTCTTT; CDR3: CASSPGGRTEAFF
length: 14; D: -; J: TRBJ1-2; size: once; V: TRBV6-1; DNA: TGTGCCAGCAGTGAAGCTGGGGAGGGGTATGGCTACACCTTC; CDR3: CASSEAGEGYGYTF
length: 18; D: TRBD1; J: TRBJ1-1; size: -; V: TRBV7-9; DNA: TGTGCCAGCAGCCACCTGCGATCGAACAGGGGGCGCGGCACTGAAGCTTTCTTT; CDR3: CASSHLRSNRGRGTEAFF
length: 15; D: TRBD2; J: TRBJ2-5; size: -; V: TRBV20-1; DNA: TGCAGTGCCAGTTTAGCGGGAGTTGCCCAAGAGACCCAGTACTTC; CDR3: CSASLAGVAQETQYF
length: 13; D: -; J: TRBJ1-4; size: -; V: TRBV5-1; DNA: TGCGCCAGCAGCCCGGAGGGTAATGAAAAACTGTTTTTT; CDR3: CASSPEGNEKLFF
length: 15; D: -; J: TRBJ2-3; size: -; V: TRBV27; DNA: TGTGCCAGCGATTCCAGGTTCGGTGGCACAGATACGCAGTATTTT; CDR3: CASDSRFGGTDTQYF
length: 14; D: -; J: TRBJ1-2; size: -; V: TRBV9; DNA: TGTGCCAGCAGCGTAACCTCTAGTCCGTATGGCTACACCTTC; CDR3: CASSVTSSPYGYTF
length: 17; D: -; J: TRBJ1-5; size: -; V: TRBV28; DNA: TGTGCCAGCAGTTTACCAACAGGAGTCCGATCCAATCAGCCCCAGCATTTT; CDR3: CASSLPTGVRSNQPQHF
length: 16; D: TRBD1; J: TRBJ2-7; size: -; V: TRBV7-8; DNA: TGTGCCAGCAGCGAGGGACAGGGGGCGGCTGGCTACGAGCAGTACTTC; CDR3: CASSEGQGAAGYEQYF
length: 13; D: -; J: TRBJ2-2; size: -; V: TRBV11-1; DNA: TGTGCCAGCAGCTCTTTTCGCACCGGGGAGCTGTTTTTT; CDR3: CASSSFRTGELFF
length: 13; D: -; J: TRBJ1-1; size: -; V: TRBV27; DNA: TGTGCCAGCAGTTTATCTCGGAACACTGAAGCTTTCTTT; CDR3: CASSLSRNTEAFF
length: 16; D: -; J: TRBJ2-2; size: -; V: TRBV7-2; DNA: TGTGCCAGCAGCCCCGCAGGCCTGGCGAACACCGGGGAGCTGTTTTTT; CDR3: CASSPAGLANTGELFF
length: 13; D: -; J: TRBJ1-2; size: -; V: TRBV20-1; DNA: TGCAGTGCTAGTAACAGCCAGTCCCATGGCTACACCTTC; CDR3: CSASNSQSHGYTF
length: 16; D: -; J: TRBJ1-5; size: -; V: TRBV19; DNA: TGTGCCAGTAGTACCGGACAAATAGGGGACAATCAGCCCCAGCATTTT; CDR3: CASSTGQIGDNQPQHF
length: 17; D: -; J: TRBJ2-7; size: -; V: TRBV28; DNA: TGTGCCAGCAGTTTATCTTTATTTAGGGCTGATACCTACGAGCAGTACTTC; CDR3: CASSLSLFRADTYEQYF
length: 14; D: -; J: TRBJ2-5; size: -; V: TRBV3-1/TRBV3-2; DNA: TGTGCCAGCAGCCAAGACCCTCCAACGGAGACCCAGTACTTC; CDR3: CASSQDPPTETQYF
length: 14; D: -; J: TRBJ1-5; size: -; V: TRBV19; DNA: TGTGCCAGTACCCCCCCCAGGGTCAGTCAGCCCCAGCATTTT; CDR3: CASTPPRVSQPQHF
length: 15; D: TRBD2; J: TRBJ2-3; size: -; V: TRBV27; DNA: TGTGCCAGCAGTACTTTAGCGGGAACCACAGATACGCAGTATTTT; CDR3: CASSTLAGTTDTQYF
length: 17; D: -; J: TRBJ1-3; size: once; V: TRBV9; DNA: TGTGCCAGCAGCGTAGGGGGGCGGGTTACGGCTGGAAACACCATATATTTT; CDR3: CASSVGGRVTAGNTIYF
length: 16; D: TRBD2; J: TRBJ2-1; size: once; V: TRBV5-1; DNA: TGCGCCAGCAGCAGGCTAGCGGGGGTAGTTGACAATGAGCAGTTCTTC; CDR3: CASSRLAGVVDNEQFF
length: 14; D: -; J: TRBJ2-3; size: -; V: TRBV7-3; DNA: TGTGCCAGCAGCTTAGCATCTAGCACAGATACGCAGTATTTT; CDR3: CASSLASSTDTQYF
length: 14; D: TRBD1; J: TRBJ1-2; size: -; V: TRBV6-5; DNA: TGTGCCAGCAGTTACGGGACAGGGTACTATGGCTACACCTTC; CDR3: CASSYGTGYYGYTF
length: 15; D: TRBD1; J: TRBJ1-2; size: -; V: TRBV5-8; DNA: TGTGCCAGCAGCTCGCGGACAGGGGTGAACTATGGCTACACCTTC; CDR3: CASSSRTGVNYGYTF
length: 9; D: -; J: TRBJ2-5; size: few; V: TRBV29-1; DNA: TGCAGCGCCCTGACCAGCCGGTACTTC; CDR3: CSALTSRYF
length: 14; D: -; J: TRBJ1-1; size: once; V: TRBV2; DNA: TGTGCCAGCAGTCCACGGGTCATGAACACTGAAGCTTTCTTT; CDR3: CASSPRVMNTEAFF
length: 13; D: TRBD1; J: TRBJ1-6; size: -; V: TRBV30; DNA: TGTGCCTGGAATAGACAGGGGGAATCACCCCTCCACTTT; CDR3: CAWNRQGESPLHF
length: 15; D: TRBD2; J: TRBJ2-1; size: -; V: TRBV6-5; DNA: TGTGCCAGCAGTTACTCGAGACTAGCCCACAATGAGCAGTTCTTC; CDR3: CASSYSRLAHNEQFF
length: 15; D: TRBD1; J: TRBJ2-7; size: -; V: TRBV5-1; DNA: TGCGCCAGCAGCTTACGTCCGGGACAGGGTTACGAGCAGTACTTC; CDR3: CASSLRPGQGYEQYF
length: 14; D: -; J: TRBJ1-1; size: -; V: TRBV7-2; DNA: TGTGCCAGCAGCTTAGCAGGAATGAACACTGAAGCTTTCTTT; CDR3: CASSLAGMNTEAFF
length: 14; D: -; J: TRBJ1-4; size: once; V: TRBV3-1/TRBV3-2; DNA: TGTGCCAGCAGCCAAGATGCAACTAATGAAAAACTGTTTTTT; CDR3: CASSQDATNEKLFF
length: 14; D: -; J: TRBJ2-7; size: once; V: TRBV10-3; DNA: TGTGCCATCAGTGAGCCCACAAGGTCCTACGAGCAGTACTTC; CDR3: CAISEPTRSYEQYF
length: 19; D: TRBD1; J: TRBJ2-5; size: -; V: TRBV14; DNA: TGTGCCAGCAGCCAAATCCCTTTCTCGACAGGGGTAGGTCAAGAGACCCAGTACTTC; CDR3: CASSQIPFSTGVGQETQYF
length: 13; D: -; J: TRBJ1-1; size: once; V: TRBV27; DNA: TGTGCCAGCAGCCCGGGTCTGGACACTGAAGCTTTCTTT; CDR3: CASSPGLDTEAFF
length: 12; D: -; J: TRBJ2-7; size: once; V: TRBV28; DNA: TGTGCCAGCAGTCCTACCGGGGTCGAGCAGTACTTC; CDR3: CASSPTGVEQYF
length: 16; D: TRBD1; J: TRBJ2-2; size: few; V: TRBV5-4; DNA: TGTGCCAGCAGCCCGCGGACAGGGAGTAGCACCGGGGAGCTGTTTTTT; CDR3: CASSPRTGSSTGELFF
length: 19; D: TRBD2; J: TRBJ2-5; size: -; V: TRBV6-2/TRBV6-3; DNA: TGTGCCAGCAGTTACCCCCGGACTAGCGGGGGGCCGGTCATAGAGACCCAGTACTTC; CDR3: CASSYPRTSGGPVIETQYF
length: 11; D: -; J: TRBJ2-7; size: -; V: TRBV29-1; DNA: TGCAGCGTTGGTAATGGCTACGAGCAGTACTTC; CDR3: CSVGNGYEQYF
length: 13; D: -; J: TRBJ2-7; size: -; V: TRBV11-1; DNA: TGTGCCAGCGCTAGACACCTCCTCTACGAGCAGTACTTC; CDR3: CASARHLLYEQYF